This T cell receptor (beta chain) stems from a study of control samples from healthy donors and cancer patients. The table lists this clone with a count of one. V was cut by 4 bases and J by 4 bases, with 7 bases left in between. CDR1 is MDHEN, CDR2 SYDVKM, per germline. The CDR3 covers 12 residues. Some clones are missing from TCRdb's copy, which holds only in-frame ones; the method was immunoSEQ multiplex PCR. The table lists 120,000 to 150,000 clones, roughly 93% of them singletons. Input material: blood. The source of this sequence is a man between 18 and 29 years old in good health. The chain combines TRBV28 with TRBJ1-2; TRBD1 is a possible D gene (5 bases). CDR3 in amino acids: CASSSGVYGYTF. In DNA, the CDR3 is TGTGCCAGCAGTTCGGGGGTCTATGGCTACACCTTC.